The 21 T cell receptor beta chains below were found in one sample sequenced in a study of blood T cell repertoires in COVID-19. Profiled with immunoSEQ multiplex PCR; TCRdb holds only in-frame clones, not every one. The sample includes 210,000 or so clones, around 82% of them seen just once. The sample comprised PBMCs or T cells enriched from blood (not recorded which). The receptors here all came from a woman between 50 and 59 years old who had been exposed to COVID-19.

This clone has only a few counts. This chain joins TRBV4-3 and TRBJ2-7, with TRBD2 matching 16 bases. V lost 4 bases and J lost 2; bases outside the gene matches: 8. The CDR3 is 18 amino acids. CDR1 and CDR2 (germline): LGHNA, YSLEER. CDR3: CASSPGLAGGNIPYEQYF. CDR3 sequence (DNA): TGCGCCAGCAGCCCGGGACTAGCGGGGGGGAATATACCCTACGAGCAGTACTTC.

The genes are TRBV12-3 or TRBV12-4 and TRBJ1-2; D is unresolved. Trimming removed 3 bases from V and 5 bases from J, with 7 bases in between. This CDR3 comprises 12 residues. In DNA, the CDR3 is TGTGCCAGCAGTTTTCGTTATTATGGCTACACCTTC. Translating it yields CASSFRYYGYTF.

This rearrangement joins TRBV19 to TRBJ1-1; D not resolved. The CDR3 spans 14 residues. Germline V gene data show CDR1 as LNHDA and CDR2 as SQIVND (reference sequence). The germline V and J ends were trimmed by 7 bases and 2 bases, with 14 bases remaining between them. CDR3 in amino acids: CASNRGVGNTEAFF. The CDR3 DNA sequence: TGTGCCAGTAACCGCGGGGTTGGTAACACTGAAGCTTTCTTT. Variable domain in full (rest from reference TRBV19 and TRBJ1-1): DGGITQSPKYLFRKEGQNVTLSCEQNLNHDAMYWYRQDPGQGLRLIYYSQIVNDFQKGDIAEGYSVSREKKESFPLTVTSAQKNPTAFYLCASNRGVGNTEAFFGQGTRLTVV.

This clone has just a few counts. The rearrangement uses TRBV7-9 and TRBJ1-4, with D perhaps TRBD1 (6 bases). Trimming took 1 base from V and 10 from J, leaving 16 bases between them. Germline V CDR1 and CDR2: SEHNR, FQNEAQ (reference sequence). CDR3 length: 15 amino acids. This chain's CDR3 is CASSLGGQGRRKLFF. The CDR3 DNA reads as TGTGCCAGCAGCTTAGGGGGGCAGGGTCGTCGAAAACTGTTTTTT.

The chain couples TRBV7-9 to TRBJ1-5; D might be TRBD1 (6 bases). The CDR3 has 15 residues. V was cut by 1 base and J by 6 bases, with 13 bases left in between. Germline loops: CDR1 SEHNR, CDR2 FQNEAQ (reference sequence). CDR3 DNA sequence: TGTGCCAGCAGCTTAGGCGGGTCAGGGGTTCAGCCCCAGCATTTT. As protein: CASSLGGSGVQPQHF. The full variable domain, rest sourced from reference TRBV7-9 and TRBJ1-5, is DTGVSQNPRHKITKRGQNVTFRCDPISEHNRLYWYRQTLGQGPEFLTYFQNEAQLEKSRLLSDRFSAERPKGSFSTLEIQRTEQGDSAMYLCASSLGGSGVQPQHFGDGTRLSIL.

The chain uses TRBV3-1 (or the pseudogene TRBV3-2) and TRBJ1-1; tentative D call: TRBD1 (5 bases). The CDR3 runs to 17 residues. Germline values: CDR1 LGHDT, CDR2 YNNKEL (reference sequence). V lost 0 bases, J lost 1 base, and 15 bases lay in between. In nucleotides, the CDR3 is TGTGCCAGCAGCCAAGAGGGACTTCTAGACGGGAACACTGAAGCTTTCTTT. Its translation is CASSQEGLLDGNTEAFF.

The CDR3 loop reads CAWSYRQETQYF. CDR3 nucleotides: TGTGCCTGGAGCTACAGGCAAGAGACCCAGTACTTC. This chain uses TRBV30 with TRBJ2-5; a possible D gene is TRBD1 (5 bases). Germline CDR1 and CDR2: GTSNPN and SVGIG (reference sequence). The CDR3 totals 12 residues. Trimming shortened V by 3 bases and J by 2 bases, and 7 bases separated the two germline ends.

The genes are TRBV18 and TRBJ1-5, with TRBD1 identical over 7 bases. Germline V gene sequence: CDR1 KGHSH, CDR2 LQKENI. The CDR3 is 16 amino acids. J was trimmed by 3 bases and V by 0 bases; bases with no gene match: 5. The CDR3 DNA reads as TGTGCCAGCTCACCACCAGGGGGCAGAGCCAATCAGCCCCAGCATTTT. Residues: CASSPPGGRANQPQHF.

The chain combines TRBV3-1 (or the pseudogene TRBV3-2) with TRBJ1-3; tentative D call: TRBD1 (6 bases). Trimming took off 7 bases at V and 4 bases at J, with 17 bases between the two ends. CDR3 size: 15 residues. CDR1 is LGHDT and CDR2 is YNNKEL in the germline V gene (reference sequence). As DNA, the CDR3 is TGTGCCAGCACTATTTCGGCAGGGGCCGGAAACACCATATATTTT. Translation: CASTISAGAGNTIYF.

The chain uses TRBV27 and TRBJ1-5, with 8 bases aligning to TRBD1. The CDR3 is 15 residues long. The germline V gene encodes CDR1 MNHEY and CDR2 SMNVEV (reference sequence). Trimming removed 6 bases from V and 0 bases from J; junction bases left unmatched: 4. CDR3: CASRGTGYSNQPQHF. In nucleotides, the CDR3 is TGTGCCAGCAGAGGGACAGGCTATAGCAATCAGCCCCAGCATTTT.

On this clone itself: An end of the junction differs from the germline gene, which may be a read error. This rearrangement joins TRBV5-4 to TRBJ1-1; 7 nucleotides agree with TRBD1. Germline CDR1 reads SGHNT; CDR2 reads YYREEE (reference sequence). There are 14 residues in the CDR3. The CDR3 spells CASRLDRLNTEAFF. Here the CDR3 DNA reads TGTGCCAGCAGGTTGGACAGGTTGAACACTGAAGCTTTCTTT.

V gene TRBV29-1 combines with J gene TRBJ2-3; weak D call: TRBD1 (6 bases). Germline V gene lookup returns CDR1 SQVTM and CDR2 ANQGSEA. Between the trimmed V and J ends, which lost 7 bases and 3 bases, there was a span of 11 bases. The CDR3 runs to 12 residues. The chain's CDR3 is CSAGQGTDTQYF. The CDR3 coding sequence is TGCAGCGCCGGCCAGGGGACAGATACGCAGTATTTT.

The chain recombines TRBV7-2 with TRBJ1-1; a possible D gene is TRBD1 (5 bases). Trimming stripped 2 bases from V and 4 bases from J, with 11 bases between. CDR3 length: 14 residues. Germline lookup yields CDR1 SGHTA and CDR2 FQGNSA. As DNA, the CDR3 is TGTGCCAGCAGCTTATCGGGGGTTAGCACTGAAGCTTTCTTT. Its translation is CASSLSGVSTEAFF.

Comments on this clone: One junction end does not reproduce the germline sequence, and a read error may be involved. CDR3 sequence (DNA): TGCGCCAGCACCTTGGACTTCCACGAGCAGTACTTC. It specifies CASTLDFHEQYF. J is TRBJ2-7 and V is TRBV5-1; possible D gene TRBD2, 5 bases. Looked up from germline, CDR1 is SGHRS and CDR2 is YFSETQ. There are 12 residues in the CDR3.

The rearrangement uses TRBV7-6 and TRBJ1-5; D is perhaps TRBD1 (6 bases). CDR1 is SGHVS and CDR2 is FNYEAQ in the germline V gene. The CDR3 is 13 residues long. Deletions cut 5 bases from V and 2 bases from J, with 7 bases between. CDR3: CASSEGGNQPQHF. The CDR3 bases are TGTGCCAGCAGCGAGGGGGGCAATCAGCCCCAGCATTTT.

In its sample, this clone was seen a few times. The CDR3 DNA reads as TGCGCCAGCAGTGGACTAGGGAACACCGGGGAGCTGTTTTTT. Residues: CASSGLGNTGELFF. The gene calls are TRBV10-1 and TRBJ2-2; TRBD2 might be the D (6 bases). The CDR3 loop spans 14 amino acids. V shed 4 bases and J shed 1 base, with 7 bases lying between them. Germline V gene lookup returns CDR1 WNHNN and CDR2 SYGVQD (reference sequence).

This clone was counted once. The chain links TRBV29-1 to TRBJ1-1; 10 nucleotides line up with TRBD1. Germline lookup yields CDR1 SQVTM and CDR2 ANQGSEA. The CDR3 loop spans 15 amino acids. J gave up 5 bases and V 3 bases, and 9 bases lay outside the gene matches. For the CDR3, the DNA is TGCAGCGTTGATACGACAGGGGGCGTGAGAACTGAAGCTTTCTTT. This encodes CSVDTTGGVRTEAFF.

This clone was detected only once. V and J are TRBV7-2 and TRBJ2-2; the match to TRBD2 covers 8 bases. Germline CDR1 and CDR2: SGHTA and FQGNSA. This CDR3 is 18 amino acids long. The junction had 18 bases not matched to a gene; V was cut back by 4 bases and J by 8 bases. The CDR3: CASSSYPGAGGPRGELFF. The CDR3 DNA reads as TGTGCCAGCAGCTCCTACCCGGGTGCGGGGGGCCCGAGGGGGGAGCTGTTTTTT.

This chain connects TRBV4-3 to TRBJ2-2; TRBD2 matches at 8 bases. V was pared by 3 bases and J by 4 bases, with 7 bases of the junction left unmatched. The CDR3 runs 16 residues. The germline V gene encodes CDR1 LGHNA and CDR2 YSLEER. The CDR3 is CASSHHLAGSTGELFF. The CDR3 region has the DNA TGCGCCAGCAGCCATCACTTAGCGGGGAGCACCGGGGAGCTGTTTTTT.

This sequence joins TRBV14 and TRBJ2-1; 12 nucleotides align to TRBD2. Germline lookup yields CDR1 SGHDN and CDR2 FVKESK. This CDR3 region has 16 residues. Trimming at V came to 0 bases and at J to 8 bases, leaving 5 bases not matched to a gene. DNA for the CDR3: TGTGCCAGCAGCCAAGATGGCCTAGCGGGGGGGCATGAGCAGTTCTTC. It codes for CASSQDGLAGGHEQFF.

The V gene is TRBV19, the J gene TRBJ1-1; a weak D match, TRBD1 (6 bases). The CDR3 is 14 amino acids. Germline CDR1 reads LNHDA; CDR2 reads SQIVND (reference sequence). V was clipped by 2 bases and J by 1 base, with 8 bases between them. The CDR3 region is CASSIRGANTEAFF. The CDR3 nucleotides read TGTGCCAGTAGTATACGGGGGGCGAACACTGAAGCTTTCTTT.